These 23 T cell receptor beta chains were sequenced from one sample in a study of blood T cell repertoires in COVID-19. Generated by immunoSEQ multiplex PCR, the TCRdb table keeps only in-frame clones and is missing some. The sample yields nearly 40,000 clones, approximately 86% seen once. Input material: peripheral blood. These receptors came from a man aged 50-60 years in a cohort sampled during active COVID-19.

V gene TRBV5-5 combines with J gene TRBJ1-1, with D perhaps TRBD1 (5 bases). Germline V gene lookup returns CDR1 SGHKS and CDR2 YYEKEE (reference sequence). V shed 2 bases and J shed 0 bases, with 11 bases lying between them. The CDR3 spans 15 residues. This CDR3 reads CASSFLTEMNTEAFF. The CDR3 nucleotides are TGTGCCAGCAGCTTCCTGACAGAGATGAACACTGAAGCTTTCTTT.

V usage is TRBV9 and J usage is TRBJ2-3, with D possibly TRBD1 on 5 matching bases. The germline V gene has CDR1 SGDLS and CDR2 YYNGEE. The CDR3 runs to 14 residues. Trimming shortened V by 2 bases and J by 2 bases, and 9 bases separated the two germline ends. CDR3 coding DNA: TGTGCCAGCAGCGTTCTGGGGCCCACAGATACGCAGTATTTT. Its protein is CASSVLGPTDTQYF.

The chain uses TRBV15 and TRBJ1-2; D ambiguous. CDR1 LNHNV and CDR2 YYDKDF come from the germline V gene (reference sequence). Trimming took off 5 bases at V and 4 bases at J, with 5 bases between the two ends. There are 11 residues in the CDR3. The CDR3 region has the DNA TGTGCCACCAGCCCAGGCTATGGCTACACCTTC. Protein: CATSPGYGYTF.

The gene calls are TRBV25-1 and TRBJ2-1; possibly TRBD1 for D (5 bases). V lost 5 bases and J 4 bases, leaving 18 bases between the germline ends. Looked up from germline, CDR1 is MGHDK and CDR2 is SYGVNS. The CDR3 extends over 16 amino acids. The chain's CDR3 is CASSFPSDDSYNEQFF. The DNA of the CDR3 is TGTGCCAGCAGTTTCCCATCCGATGACAGTTACAATGAGCAGTTCTTC.

The chain is built from TRBV6-5 and TRBJ2-5; D possibly corresponds to TRBD2 (5 bases). The CDR3 totals 14 residues. Deletions cut 2 bases from V and 4 bases from J, with 11 bases between. Germline V gene data show CDR1 as MNHEY and CDR2 as SVGAGI. This CDR3 reads CASSYGSGLETQYF. The DNA for the CDR3 is TGTGCCAGCAGTTACGGGTCGGGGTTAGAGACCCAGTACTTC.

This clone occurred once. This sequence joins TRBV7-9 and TRBJ2-1; the D gene is possibly TRBD1 (5 bases). Trimming removed 1 base at V and 0 bases at J, with 13 bases between. The CDR3 length is 17 residues. CDR1 and CDR2 from the germline V gene are SEHNR and FQNEAQ (reference sequence). The CDR3 DNA follows: TGTGCCAGCAGCTTAGGGCAGGGCGCGAGCTCCTACAATGAGCAGTTCTTC. It specifies CASSLGQGASSYNEQFF. The variable domain in full, with the rest retrieved from reference TRBV7-9 and TRBJ2-1, is DTGVSQNPRHKITKRGQNVTFRCDPISEHNRLYWYRQTLGQGPEFLTYFQNEAQLEKSRLLSDRFSAERPKGSFSTLEIQRTEQGDSAMYLCASSLGQGASSYNEQFFGPGTRLTVL.

This clone appeared a single time. The chain recombines TRBV30 with TRBJ1-1; D gene ambiguous. V shed 1 base and J shed 1 base, with 7 bases lying between them. Germline-derived CDR1 and CDR2 are GTSNPN and SVGIG (reference sequence). The CDR3 consists of 13 residues. CDR3 amino acids: CAWSAHSNTEAFF. In DNA form, the CDR3 reads TGTGCCTGGAGTGCACATTCGAACACTGAAGCTTTCTTT.

This clone has just a few counts. The rearrangement uses TRBV5-6 and TRBJ2-3; perhaps TRBD2 as D (6 bases). The CDR3 is 16 residues long. Germline-derived CDR1 and CDR2 are SGHDT and YYEEEE. V was trimmed by 3 bases and J by 2 bases, leaving 16 bases between them. CDR3 in amino acids: CASSSQTMDYTDTQYF. The DNA of the CDR3 is TGTGCCAGCAGCTCACAAACCATGGACTACACAGATACGCAGTATTTT.

The genes are TRBV7-3 and TRBJ2-3; 7 bases fit TRBD2. Trimming took 0 bases from V and 2 from J; bases not matched to a gene: 8. This CDR3 region has 17 residues. The germline CDR1 and CDR2 sequences are SGHTA and FQGTGA. The CDR3 loop reads CASSLTGTGGTTDTQYF. CDR3 DNA sequence: TGTGCCAGCAGCTTAACGGGAACGGGAGGAACCACAGATACGCAGTATTTT.

The chain couples TRBV9 to TRBJ2-2, with no clear D. Germline CDR1 and CDR2: SGDLS and YYNGEE. The CDR3 loop spans 16 amino acids. V was trimmed by 4 bases and J by 2 bases, leaving 15 bases between them. DNA of the CDR3: TGTGCCAGCAGCTCACTCCTCTCCCGAAACACCGGGGAGCTGTTTTTT. It is translated as CASSSLLSRNTGELFF.

This sequence joins TRBV5-1 and TRBJ2-2; D is perhaps TRBD1 (6 bases). Germline CDR1 reads SGHRS; CDR2 reads YFSETQ. V dropped 0 bases and J dropped 6 bases, with 15 bases sitting between them. This CDR3 region has 16 residues. The CDR3 loop reads CASSLEAGDLAGELFF. DNA for the CDR3: TGCGCCAGCAGCTTGGAGGCAGGGGATCTAGCCGGGGAGCTGTTTTTT.

V gene TRBV7-8 combines with J gene TRBJ2-1, with 7 bases that match TRBD2. The germline V gene has CDR1 SGHVS and CDR2 FQNEAQ. The CDR3 contains 16 residues. After removal of 1 base from V and 0 bases from J, the junction contained 3 bases not matched to a gene. CDR3 DNA: TGTGCCAGCAGCTTAGAGGCTAGCGGCTCCTACAATGAGCAGTTCTTC. The encoded protein is CASSLEASGSYNEQFF. The full variable domain, rest sourced from reference TRBV7-8 and TRBJ2-1, is GAGVSQSPRYKVAKRGQDVALRCDPISGHVSLFWYQQALGQGPEFLTYFQNEAQLDKSGLPSDRFFAERPEGSVSTLKIQRTQQEDSAVYLCASSLEASGSYNEQFFGPGTRLTVL.

V gene TRBV30 combines with J gene TRBJ1-6; 8 positions agree with TRBD1. Germline CDR1 and CDR2: GTSNPN and SVGIG (reference sequence). This CDR3 is 19 amino acids long. J was trimmed by 4 bases and V by 5 bases; bases with no gene match: 19. The CDR3 nucleotides are TGTGCCTGGGACTTTGATGGGACAGGACTTCACCCTTATAATTCACCCCTCCACTTT. Translated, it gives CAWDFDGTGLHPYNSPLHF.

V usage is TRBV11-2 and J usage is TRBJ2-3, with TRBD2 identical over 10 bases. The CDR3 is 17 amino acids. Germline CDR1 is SGHAT and CDR2 is FQNNGV. The V and J ends lost 0 bases and 4 bases, in that order; junction bases with no gene match: 7. DNA for the CDR3: TGTGCCAGCAGCTTAGACACCCTAGCGGGGGTACCAGATACGCAGTATTTT. It specifies CASSLDTLAGVPDTQYF.

The V call is TRBV7-9, the J call TRBJ2-7; 7 positions match TRBD2. This CDR3 contains 12 residues. Germline CDR1 reads SEHNR; CDR2 reads FQNEAQ (reference sequence). CDR3 sequence: CANSRGSYEQYV. The CDR3 nucleotides are TGTGCCAACAGCCGCGGGAGCTACGAGCAGTACGTC.

This clone appeared a single time. The chain is built from TRBV3-1 (or the pseudogene TRBV3-2) and TRBJ2-2; weak D call: TRBD2 (5 bases). V was trimmed by 3 bases and J by 5 bases, leaving 13 bases between them. Germline CDR1 and CDR2: LGHDT and YNNKEL (reference sequence). This CDR3 is 15 amino acids long. CDR3 DNA: TGTGCCAGCAGCCACGGAGGATGGGGTACCGGGGAGCTGTTTTTT. Translation: CASSHGGWGTGELFF.

This chain connects TRBV7-4 to TRBJ2-3; the match to TRBD2 covers 16 bases. There are 18 residues in the CDR3. The trim removed 5 bases at V and 0 bases at J, leaving 5 bases unmatched. The germline CDR1 and CDR2 sequences are SGHVT and SQSDAQ. The CDR3 nucleotides read TGTGCCAGCAGCCCGGAGGGACTAGCGGGAGGGAGCACAGATACGCAGTATTTT. Translation gives CASSPEGLAGGSTDTQYF.

The chain recombines TRBV12-3 or TRBV12-4 with TRBJ2-1; D not resolved. This CDR3 has 13 residues. V was shortened by 6 bases and J by 0 bases, with 6 bases between the two germline ends. The CDR3 loop reads CASRNSSYNEQFF. In DNA form, the CDR3 reads TGTGCCAGCAGAAACAGCTCCTACAATGAGCAGTTCTTC.

The chain uses TRBV5-4 and TRBJ2-7; a weak D match, TRBD1 (6 bases). V shed 3 bases and J shed 5 bases, with 15 bases lying between them. There are 14 residues in the CDR3. Germline values: CDR1 SGHNT, CDR2 YYREEE (reference sequence). The DNA of the CDR3 is TGTGCCAGCAGCTCCTCCTTGGACAGTCACGAGCAGTACGTC. The encoded protein is CASSSSLDSHEQYV.

This chain connects TRBV2 to TRBJ1-2, with unresolved D. The CDR3 totals 14 residues. V dropped 7 bases and J dropped 7 bases, with 19 bases sitting between them. CDR1 and CDR2 from the germline V gene are SNHLY and FYNNEI. CDR3 amino acids: CASNVGPNSGGYTF. CDR3 nucleotides: TGTGCCAGCAATGTAGGCCCCAATTCGGGTGGCTACACCTTC.

This sequence joins TRBV3-1 (or the pseudogene TRBV3-2) and TRBJ1-1; D is undetermined. Germline assignment: CDR1 LGHDT and CDR2 YNNKEL (reference sequence). This CDR3 has 14 amino acids. The V end lost 0 bases, the J end lost 5 bases, and 10 bases lay between the germline ends. CDR3 sequence: CASSQDGRRTEAFF. DNA for the CDR3: TGTGCCAGCAGCCAAGATGGTCGGAGGACTGAAGCTTTCTTT.

The V call is TRBV11-3, the J call TRBJ2-2, with TRBD1 as a possible D gene (5 bases). The CDR3 is 14 amino acids. Germline CDR1 SGHNT, CDR2 YENEEA. With 5 bases removed from V and 5 bases from J, the gap between germline ends came to 12 bases. For the CDR3, the DNA is TGTGCCAGCAGCCCCTCAGACAGAACCGGGGAGCTGTTTTTT. Its translation is CASSPSDRTGELFF.

The rearrangement links TRBV7-8 to TRBJ1-2; 7 bases map to TRBD1. The trim removed 3 bases at V and 4 bases at J, leaving 8 bases unmatched. The CDR3 spans 15 residues. Germline CDR1 SGHVS, CDR2 FQNEAQ. CDR3 region: CASSLVDRARYGYTF. The CDR3 DNA reads TGTGCCAGCAGCTTGGTAGACAGGGCACGCTATGGCTACACCTTC.